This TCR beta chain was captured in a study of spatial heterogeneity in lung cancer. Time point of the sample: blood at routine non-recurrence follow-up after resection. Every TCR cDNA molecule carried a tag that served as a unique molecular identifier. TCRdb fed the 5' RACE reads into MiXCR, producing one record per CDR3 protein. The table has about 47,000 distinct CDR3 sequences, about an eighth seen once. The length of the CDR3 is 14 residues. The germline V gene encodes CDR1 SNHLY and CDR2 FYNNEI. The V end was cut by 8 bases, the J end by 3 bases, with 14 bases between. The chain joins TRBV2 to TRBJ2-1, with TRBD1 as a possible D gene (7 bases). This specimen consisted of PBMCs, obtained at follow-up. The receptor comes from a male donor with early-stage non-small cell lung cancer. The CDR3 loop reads CASARGEGYNEQFF. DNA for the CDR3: TGTGCCAGCGCCAGGGGGGAAGGCTACAATGAGCAGTTCTTC.